This T cell receptor beta chain was recovered during a study of shared clonotypes between healthy human individuals. The V end was cut by 4 bases, the J end by 2 bases, with 8 bases between. The CDR3 runs 14 residues. The germline gives CDR1 LGHNA, CDR2 YSLEER. The repertoire was sequenced with immunoSEQ multiplex PCR; TCRdb's copy has only in-frame clones and lacks some. The table records about a million clones, about 76% of them present only once. This TCR was sampled from a young man in good health. This sequence joins TRBV4-3 and TRBJ2-2, with unresolved D. Material for sequencing was memory CD4+ T cells sorted from blood. Stated subset: CD45RA-negative fraction. The CDR3 is CASSPTENTGELFF. Here the CDR3 DNA reads TGCGCCAGCAGCCCCACAGAAAACACCGGGGAGCTGTTTTTT.